These 10 T cell receptor beta chains originate from one sample sequenced in a study of early T cells in non-severe SARS-CoV-2 infection. TCRdb re-called the 5' RACE reads through MiXCR, storing one row per CDR3 protein. The data hold more than 90,000 distinct CDR3 sequences, with approximately 13% observed a single time. The sequenced sample was whole blood. The origin of the receptors is an adult who was a healthcare worker with PCR-confirmed SARS-CoV-2 infection or an uninfected control (not recorded which).

Many counts were recorded for this clonotype. This chain connects TRBV6-2 or TRBV6-3 to TRBJ2-5; 8 bases agree with TRBD2. The CDR3 has 13 residues. Per the germline V gene, CDR1 is MNHEY and CDR2 is SVGEGT. V lost 6 bases, J lost 4 bases, and 4 bases stayed unmatched. The DNA for the CDR3 is TGTGCCAGCAGGCAGACTAGCGCAGAGACCCAGTACTTC. Translating it yields CASRQTSAETQYF.

This chain connects TRBV21-1 to TRBJ1-1. TRBV21-1 is a pseudogene segment. CDR3 length equals 15 residues. Here the CDR3 reads CASSKDGSGGTEAFF. The CDR3 DNA follows: TGTGCCAGCAGCAAAGATGGCTCCGGAGGGACTGAAGCTTTCTTT.

This clonotype was observed at least ten times. J is TRBJ1-1 and V is TRBV14; no clear D. Between the trimmed V and J ends, which lost 5 bases and 4 bases, there was a span of 17 bases. CDR1 is SGHDN, CDR2 FVKESK, per germline. The CDR3 sequence is 15 residues long. The CDR3 DNA is TGTGCCAGCAGCTCGTCACCCTGGGCAGGCACTGAAGCTTTCTTT. Its translation is CASSSSPWAGTEAFF.

This clonotype appeared a few times. V usage is TRBV4-2 and J usage is TRBJ2-7; D unclear. Trimming pared 1 base from V and 2 bases from J, leaving 3 bases between. The CDR3 has 12 amino acids. The germline gives CDR1 LGHNA, CDR2 YNFKEQ. CDR3 nucleotide sequence: TGTGCCAGCAGCCAAGGGCCCTACGAGCAGTACTTC. Its translation is CASSQGPYEQYF.

This clonotype was observed many times. The CDR3 is CATSDLAVAGGTNEQFF. As DNA, the CDR3 is TGTGCCACCAGTGATTTGGCTGTGGCGGGGGGGACCAATGAGCAGTTCTTC. The rearrangement uses TRBV24-1 and TRBJ2-1, with TRBD2 matching over 9 bases. The J segment lost 6 bases and the V segment lost 0 bases, leaving 8 bases of the junction unmatched. The V gene's germline CDR1 is KGHDR and CDR2 SFDVKD. This CDR3 contains 17 residues.

This clonotype was detected only a few times. V usage is TRBV20-1 and J usage is TRBJ2-7, with 7 bases matching TRBD1. After removal of 1 base from V and 4 bases from J, the junction contained 7 bases not matched to a gene. Germline CDR1 is DFQATT and CDR2 is SNEGSKA (reference sequence). The CDR3 consists of 14 residues. The CDR3 reads CSARGPGGVYEQYF. CDR3 in DNA: TGCAGTGCTAGAGGTCCAGGGGGAGTTTACGAGCAGTACTTC.

In this sample, this clonotype turned up many times. The V and J genes are TRBV12-3 or TRBV12-4 and TRBJ1-3; TRBD1 might be the D (5 bases). Trimming left V 5 bases short and J 4 bases short, with 12 bases between. The CDR3 loop spans 14 amino acids. CDR3 amino acids: CASSQGGAGNTIYF. In nucleotides, the CDR3 is TGTGCCAGCAGTCAGGGCGGAGCAGGAAACACCATATATTTT.

The chain joins TRBV28 to TRBJ1-3; TRBD1 might be the D (6 bases). This CDR3 spans 16 amino acids. The germline gives CDR1 MDHEN, CDR2 SYDVKM. The V gene lost 4 bases and the J gene lost 0 bases, with 13 bases spanning the gap. CDR3: CASSSGQIFSGNTIYF. CDR3 nucleotide sequence: TGTGCCAGCAGTTCCGGACAGATTTTCTCTGGAAACACCATATATTTT.

Ten or more counts support this clonotype. The gene calls are TRBV7-3 and TRBJ1-1, with D uncertain. The CDR3 is made up of 13 amino acids. The germline gives CDR1 SGHTA, CDR2 FQGTGA. Trimming took 0 bases from V and 1 from J, leaving 3 bases between them. Here the CDR3 DNA reads TGTGCCAGCAGCTTAACGGGGAACACTGAAGCTTTCTTT. It translates to CASSLTGNTEAFF. Complete variable domain (other parts from reference TRBV7-3 and TRBJ1-1): GAGVSQTPSNKVTEKGKYVELRCDPISGHTALYWYRQSLGQGPEFLIYFQGTGAADDSGLPNDRFFAVRPEGSVSTLKIQRTERGDSAVYLCASSLTGNTEAFFGQGTRLTVV.

This clonotype was seen a few times. The V gene is TRBV10-2, the J gene TRBJ1-1, with TRBD1 as a possible D gene (5 bases). The CDR3 spans 15 residues. CDR1 and CDR2 from the germline V gene are WSHSY and SAAADI. The V end was cut by 0 bases, the J end by 10 bases, with 18 bases between. DNA of the CDR3: TGCGCCAGCAGTGAGTCGACTTCGGCAGGGCGGGGAGCTTTCTTT. It codes for CASSESTSAGRGAFF.